This TCR beta chain was found in a study of shared clonotypes between healthy human individuals. General study results and limits: Naive subsets, compared against memory subsets, generally had larger estimated richness values. Despite large depth, sorted-subset datasets appeared incompletely sequenced.

Concerning this clone: Its specificity is unknown.

V shed 4 bases, J shed 8 bases, and the junction held 14 bases outside the gene matches. Germline V CDR1 and CDR2: MNHEY, SMNVEV (reference sequence). The CDR3 loop spans 17 amino acids. Assay used: immunoSEQ multiplex PCR; TCRdb lists only in-frame clones, some missing. Among fewer than 3 million clones, around 90% were seen once, and the ten largest hold 0.37%. This chain uses TRBV27 with TRBJ1-4; 9 positions agree with TRBD1. Sequenced input: naive CD4+ T cells from PBMCs. Subset described: CD45RA+ positively selected. The TCR was taken from a man aged 18-30 years in good health. Some clones in this sample may be carry-over from other donors' samples. CDR3 sequence reads: CASSSRRTGEYREKLFF. In DNA, the CDR3 is TGTGCCAGCAGTTCCCGGAGGACAGGGGAATATCGGGAAAAACTGTTTTTT.